This note documents a single T cell receptor (beta chain) sequence. The data stem from a study of blood T cell repertoires in COVID-19. Turning to the study itself: COVID-19 samples collected from the United States, Italy and Spain covered acute and convalescent phases.

The CDR3 length is 16 residues. The V and J ends lost 5 bases and 2 bases respectively, with 16 bases between them. From germline, CDR1 is SGHVS and CDR2 FQNEAQ. Per the authors' pipeline: For nucleated cells, counts were estimated from reference gene primer amplification. Only in-frame clones appear in the TCRdb table, and some are missing; sequencing was by immunoSEQ multiplex PCR. D and trimming were read from the DNA, whereas the V and J calls and clone size are those reported in that table. Altogether 390,000 or so clones are present, approximately 92% being singletons, with the ten largest covering less than 1.2%. The age range of participants was 18 to 89 years, with residence in about two dozen US areas. Cohort allocation depended upon clinical history that participants reported.

The chain carries TRBV7-8 and TRBJ2-1; D may be TRBD2 (5 bases). Sequencing was done on a sample of PBMCs or T cells enriched from blood (not recorded which). This TCR derives from a man younger than 35 who had recovered from COVID-19. CDR3 region: CASSLVEVRTYNEQFF. The CDR3 coding sequence is TGTGCCAGCAGCCTGGTGGAGGTGAGGACCTACAATGAGCAGTTCTTC.